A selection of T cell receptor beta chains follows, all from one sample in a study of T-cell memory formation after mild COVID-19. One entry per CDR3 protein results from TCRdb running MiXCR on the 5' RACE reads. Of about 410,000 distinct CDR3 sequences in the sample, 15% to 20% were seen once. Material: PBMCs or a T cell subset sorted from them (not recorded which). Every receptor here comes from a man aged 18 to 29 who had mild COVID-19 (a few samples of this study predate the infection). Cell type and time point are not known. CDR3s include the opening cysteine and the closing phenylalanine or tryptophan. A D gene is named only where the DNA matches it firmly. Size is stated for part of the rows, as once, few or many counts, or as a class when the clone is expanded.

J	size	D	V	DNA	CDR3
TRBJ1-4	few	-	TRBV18	TGTGCCAGCTCGGGTCCGGGGCGTGAAAAACTGTTTTTT	CASSGPGREKLFF
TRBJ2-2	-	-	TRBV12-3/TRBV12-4	TGTGCCAGCAGTCCCCTACACCGAGAGTTCACCGGGGAGCTGTTTTTT	CASSPLHREFTGELFF
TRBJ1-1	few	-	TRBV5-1	TGCGCCAGCAGCTTGGAGTTAAGGACTGAAGCTTTCTTT	CASSLELRTEAFF
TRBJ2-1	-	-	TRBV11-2	TGTGCCAGCAGCGGGGGCGGGGTTGCGTTCTTC	CASSGGGVAFF
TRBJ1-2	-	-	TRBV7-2	TGTGCCAGCAGCTCACAGGTGGCTGGCTACACCTTC	CASSSQVAGYTF
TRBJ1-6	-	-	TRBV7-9	TGTGCCAGCAGCTCGGCGCGGTATAATTCACCCCTCAACTTT	CASSSARYNSPLNF
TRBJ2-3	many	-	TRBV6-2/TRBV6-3	TGTGCCAGCAGACCCGACACGGGTTACACAGATACGCAGTATTTT	CASRPDTGYTDTQYF
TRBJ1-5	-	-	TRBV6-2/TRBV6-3	TGTGCCAGTACGGGGGACGGCAATCAGCCCCAGCATTTT	CASTGDGNQPQHF
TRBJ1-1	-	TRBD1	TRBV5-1	TGCGCCAGCAGCGGCCTCTCAGGGGGAAACACTGAAGCTTTCTTT	CASSGLSGGNTEAFF
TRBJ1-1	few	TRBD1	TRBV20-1	TGCAGTGCGACGACAGGGGGCGCCGTTGGGGCTTTCTTT	CSATTGGAVGAFF
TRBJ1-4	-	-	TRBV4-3	TGCGCCAGCAGCCAGAGCGCAGGGGAATGGTTCGAAAAACTGTTTTTT	CASSQSAGEWFEKLFF
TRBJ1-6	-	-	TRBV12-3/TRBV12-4	TGTGCCAGCAGTTTAGACAGGAGGATTTCACCCCTCCACTTT	CASSLDRRISPLHF
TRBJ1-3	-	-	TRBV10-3	TGTGCCATCTGGGGGGGCTCTGGAAACACCATATATTTT	CAIWGGSGNTIYF
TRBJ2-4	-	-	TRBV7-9	TGTGCCAGCAGCCGCCTGGATGGGGACATTCAGTACTTC	CASSRLDGDIQYF
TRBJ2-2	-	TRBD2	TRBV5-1	TGCGCCAGCAGCCCCATCCCAGCGGGGAGTACCGGGGAGCTGTTTTTT	CASSPIPAGSTGELFF
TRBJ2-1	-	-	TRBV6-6	TGTGCCAGCAGTTACGAAGGGCGCTCCTACAATGAGCAGTTCTTC	CASSYEGRSYNEQFF
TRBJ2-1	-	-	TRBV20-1	TGCAGTGCCCCAAGACCTCCCGACAGATACAATGAGCAGTTCTTC	CSAPRPPDRYNEQFF
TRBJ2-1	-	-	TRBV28	TGTGCCAGCAGTTTAGTAGCGGCGGGATACAATGAGCAGTTCTTC	CASSLVAAGYNEQFF
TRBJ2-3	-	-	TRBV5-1	TGCGCCAGCAGCTTAAGCAGGCTTGGGCCCACAGATACGCAGTATTTT	CASSLSRLGPTDTQYF
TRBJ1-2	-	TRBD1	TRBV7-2	TGTGCCAGCAGCCGGGGGACAGGGGACCTTCGCAACTATGGCTACACCTTC	CASSRGTGDLRNYGYTF
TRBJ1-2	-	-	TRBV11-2	TGTGCCAGCAGCTTAACACCGTCCCAGAGCCGGGACTATGGCTACACCTTC	CASSLTPSQSRDYGYTF
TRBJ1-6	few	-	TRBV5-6	TGTGCCAGCAGCTTGGCCGGGGCAGCAAATTCACCCCTCCACTTT	CASSLAGAANSPLHF
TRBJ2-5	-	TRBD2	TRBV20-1	TGCAGTGCTGGGACTAGCGGGGGGGAGACCCAGTACTTC	CSAGTSGGETQYF
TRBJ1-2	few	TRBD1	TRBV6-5	TGTGCCAGCAGTCGGACAGGGGGATCTTCCGCGGTTAGTGGCTACACCTTC	CASSRTGGSSAVSGYTF
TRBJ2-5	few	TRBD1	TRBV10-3	TGTGCCGCGCGACAGGGGGCGGGGGAGACCCAGTACTTC	CAARQGAGETQYF
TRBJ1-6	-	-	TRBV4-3	TGCGCCAGCAGCCAAGTTCTCTCGGAACCCCTCCACTTT	CASSQVLSEPLHF
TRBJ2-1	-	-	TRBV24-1	TGTGCCACCAGTGATGTACGGCACTCCCAGCAGTTCTTC	CATSDVRHSQQFF
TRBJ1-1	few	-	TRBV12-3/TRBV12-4	TGTGCCAGCAAAACGGGGCCCGCCGTCACTGAAGCTTTCTTT	CASKTGPAVTEAFF
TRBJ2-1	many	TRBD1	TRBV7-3	TGTGCCAGCAGCCAACAGGGGAATGAGCAGTTCTTC	CASSQQGNEQFF
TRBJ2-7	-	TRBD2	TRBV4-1	TGCGCCAGCAGCCCACCCGGGAGGGGGGGCCTATACGAGCAGTACTTC	CASSPPGRGGLYEQYF
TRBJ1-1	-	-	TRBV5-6	TGTGCCAGCAGCTTGTCGCGTTGGACTGAAGCTTTCTTT	CASSLSRWTEAFF
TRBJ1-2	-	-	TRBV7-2	TGTGCCAGCACCCCAGGATGGCTAGAGAGTGGCTACACCTTC	CASTPGWLESGYTF
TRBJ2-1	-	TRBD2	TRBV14	TGTGCCAGCAGCCGCCGACTAGCGGGGGTATACAATGAGCAGTTCTTC	CASSRRLAGVYNEQFF
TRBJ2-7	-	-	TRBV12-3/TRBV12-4	TGTGCCAGCAATGCGGACGGGACTCCCTACGAGCAGTACTTC	CASNADGTPYEQYF
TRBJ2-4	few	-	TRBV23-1	TGCGCCAGCACCCCAGGGGTGGGAGGAAACATTCAGTACTTC	CASTPGVGGNIQYF
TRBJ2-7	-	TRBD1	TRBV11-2	TGTGCCAGCAGGAACAGGGGGAGCTCCTACGAGCAGTACTTC	CASRNRGSSYEQYF
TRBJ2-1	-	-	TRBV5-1	TGCGCCAGCAGCTTTGAAGGGAGCTCCTACAATGAGCAGTTCTTC	CASSFEGSSYNEQFF
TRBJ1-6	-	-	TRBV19	TGTGCCAGTAGTCCATCAGGGAATTCACCCCTCCACTTT	CASSPSGNSPLHF
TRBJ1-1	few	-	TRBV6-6	TGTGCCAGCAGACCTCCGGGGGAATCCGGGACTGAAGAAGCTTTCTTT	CASRPPGESGTEEAFF
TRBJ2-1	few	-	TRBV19	TGTGCCAGTAGTATCCTAGCTGGTGAGCAGTTCTTC	CASSILAGEQFF
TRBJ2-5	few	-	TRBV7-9	TGTGCCAGCAGCTTGGGGAAAGTGGGGACCCAAGAGACCCAGTACTTC	CASSLGKVGTQETQYF
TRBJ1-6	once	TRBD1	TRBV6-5	TGTGCCAGCCAAACATCCCACAGGGGATCACCCCTCCACTTT	CASQTSHRGSPLHF